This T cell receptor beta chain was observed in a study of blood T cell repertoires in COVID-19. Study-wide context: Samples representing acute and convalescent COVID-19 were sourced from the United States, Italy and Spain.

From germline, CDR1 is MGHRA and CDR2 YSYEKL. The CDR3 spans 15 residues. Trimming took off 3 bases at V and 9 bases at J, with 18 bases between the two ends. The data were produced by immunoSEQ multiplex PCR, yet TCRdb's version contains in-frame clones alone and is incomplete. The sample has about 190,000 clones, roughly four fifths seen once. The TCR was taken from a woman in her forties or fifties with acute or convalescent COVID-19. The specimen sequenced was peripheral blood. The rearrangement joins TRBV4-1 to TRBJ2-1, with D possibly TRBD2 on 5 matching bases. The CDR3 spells CASSQDRGSALEQFF. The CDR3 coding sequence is TGCGCCAGCAGCCAGGACCGAGGGTCGGCCCTTGAGCAGTTCTTC.